Following are 4 T cell receptor beta chains from one sample sequenced in a study of shared clonotypes between healthy human individuals. Using immunoSEQ multiplex PCR, the repertoire was profiled, and TCRdb retains in-frame clones only, with some absent. The sample includes about 230,000 clones, 60% to 70% of them seen just once. Input material: memory CD4+ T cells sorted from blood. Subset given: CD45RA-negative fraction. These receptors originate from a man under 40 in good health.

This chain links TRBV5-5 with TRBJ2-3; the match to TRBD2 covers 8 bases. Germline V gene data show CDR1 as SGHKS and CDR2 as YYEKEE (reference sequence). The CDR3 runs to 16 residues. Trimming removed 0 bases from V and 0 bases from J; junction bases left unmatched: 3. In DNA form, the CDR3 reads TGTGCCAGCAGCTTGGGGGTAGCGGGAAGCACAGATACGCAGTATTTT. This translates into CASSLGVAGSTDTQYF.

CDR3 region: CASSPILLRGHEQFF. DNA for the CDR3: TGTGCCAGCAGCCCCATCCTCCTGCGAGGCCATGAGCAGTTCTTC. The V call is TRBV11-2, the J call TRBJ2-1; no reliable D call. Trimming removed 5 bases from V and 8 bases from J, with 19 bases in between. Germline V gives CDR1 SGHAT, CDR2 FQNNGV. This CDR3 has 15 residues.

The gene calls are TRBV5-1 and TRBJ1-4; D is ambiguous. V lost 2 bases, J lost 8 bases, and 19 bases lay in between. Germline CDR1 SGHRS, CDR2 YFSETQ. The length of the CDR3 is 16 residues. The CDR3 protein is CASSLNLDYRGEKLFF. CDR3 in DNA: TGCGCCAGCAGCTTAAACCTGGACTACAGAGGGGAAAAACTGTTTTTT.

V and J are TRBV27 and TRBJ2-3; TRBD1 is a possible D gene (5 bases). The CDR3 totals 13 residues. Germline V gene lookup returns CDR1 MNHEY and CDR2 SMNVEV (reference sequence). The V end was cut by 4 bases, the J end by 2 bases, with 7 bases between. In nucleotides, the CDR3 is TGTGCCAGCAGTTCGGACAACACAGATACGCAGTATTTT. Translating gives CASSSDNTDTQYF.